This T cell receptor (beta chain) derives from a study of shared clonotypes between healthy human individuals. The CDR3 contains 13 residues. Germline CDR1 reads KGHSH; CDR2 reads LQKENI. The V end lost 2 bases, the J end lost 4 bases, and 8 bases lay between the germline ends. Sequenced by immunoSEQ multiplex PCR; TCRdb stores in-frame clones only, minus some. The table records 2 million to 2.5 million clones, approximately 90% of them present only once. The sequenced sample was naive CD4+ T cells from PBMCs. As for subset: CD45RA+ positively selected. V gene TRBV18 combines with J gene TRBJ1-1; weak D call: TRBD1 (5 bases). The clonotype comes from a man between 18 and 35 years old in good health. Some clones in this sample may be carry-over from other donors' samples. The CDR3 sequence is CASSPKGTTEAFF. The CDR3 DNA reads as TGTGCCAGCTCACCAAAGGGGACCACTGAAGCTTTCTTT.